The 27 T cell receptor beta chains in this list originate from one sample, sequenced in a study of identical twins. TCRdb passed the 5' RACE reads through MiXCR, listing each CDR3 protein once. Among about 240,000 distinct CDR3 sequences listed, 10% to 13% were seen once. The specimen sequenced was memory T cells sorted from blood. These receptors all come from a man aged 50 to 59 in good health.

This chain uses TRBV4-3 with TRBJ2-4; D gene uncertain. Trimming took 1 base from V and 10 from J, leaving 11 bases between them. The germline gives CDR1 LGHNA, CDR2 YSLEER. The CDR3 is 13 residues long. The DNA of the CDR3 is TGCGCCAGCAGCCAAGTTGTGGGTGGGATTCAGTACTTC. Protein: CASSQVVGGIQYF.

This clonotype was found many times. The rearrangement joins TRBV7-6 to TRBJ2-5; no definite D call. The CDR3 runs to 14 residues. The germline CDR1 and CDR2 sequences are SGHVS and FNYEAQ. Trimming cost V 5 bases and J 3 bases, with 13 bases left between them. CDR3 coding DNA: TGTGCCAGCAGCCCAAAGCCCCGGGAAGAGACCCAGTACTTC. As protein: CASSPKPREETQYF.

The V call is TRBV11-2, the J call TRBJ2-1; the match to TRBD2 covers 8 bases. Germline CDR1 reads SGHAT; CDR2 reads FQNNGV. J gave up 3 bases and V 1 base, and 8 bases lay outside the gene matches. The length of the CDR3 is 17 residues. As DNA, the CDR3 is TGTGCCAGCAGCTTAGTAACCAGCGGGGGTTACTACAATGAGCAGTTCTTC. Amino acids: CASSLVTSGGYYNEQFF.

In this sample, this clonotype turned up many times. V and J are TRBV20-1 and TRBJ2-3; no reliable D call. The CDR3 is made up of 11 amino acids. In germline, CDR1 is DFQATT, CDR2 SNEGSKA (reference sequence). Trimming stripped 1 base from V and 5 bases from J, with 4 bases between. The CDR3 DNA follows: TGCAGTGCTAGAGTGAGAGATACGCAGTATTTT. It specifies CSARVRDTQYF.

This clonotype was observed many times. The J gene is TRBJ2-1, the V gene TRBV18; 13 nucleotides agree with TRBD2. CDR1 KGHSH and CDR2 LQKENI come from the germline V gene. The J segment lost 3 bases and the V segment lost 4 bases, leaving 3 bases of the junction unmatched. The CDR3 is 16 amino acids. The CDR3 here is CASSRTSGSLYNEQFF. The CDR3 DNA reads TGTGCCAGCTCACGGACTAGCGGGAGCCTCTACAATGAGCAGTTCTTC. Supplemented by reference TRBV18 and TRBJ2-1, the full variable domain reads NAGVMQNPRHLVRRRGQEARLRCSPMKGHSHVYWYRQLPEEGLKFMVYLQKENIIDESGMPKERFSAEFPKEGPSILRIQQVVRGDSAAYFCASSRTSGSLYNEQFFGPGTRLTVL.

CDR3 loop: CASSPGQVKDEKLFF. The CDR3 DNA sequence: TGTGCCAGCAGCCCAGGACAGGTTAAGGATGAAAAACTGTTTTTT. The chain carries TRBV7-9 and TRBJ1-4, with TRBD1 matching 7 bases. With V trimmed by 5 bases and J by 6 bases, 9 bases remained unmatched. Looked up from germline, CDR1 is SEHNR and CDR2 is FQNEAQ (reference sequence). The CDR3 has 15 amino acids.

The CDR3 nucleotides read TGTGCCAGCAGCCCGGACCGGGGGTATAGCAATCAGCCCCAGCATTTT. This encodes CASSPDRGYSNQPQHF. The chain uses TRBV5-5 and TRBJ1-5, with a possible D match to TRBD1 (5 bases). CDR1 is SGHKS and CDR2 is YYEKEE in the germline V gene (reference sequence). Trimming removed 4 bases at V and 0 bases at J, with 14 bases between. The CDR3 sequence is 16 residues long.

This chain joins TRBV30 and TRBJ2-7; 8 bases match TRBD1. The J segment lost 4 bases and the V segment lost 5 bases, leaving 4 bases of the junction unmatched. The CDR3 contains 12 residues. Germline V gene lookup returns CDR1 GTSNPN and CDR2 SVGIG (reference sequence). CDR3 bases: TGTGCCTGGGGGACAGGCGGTTACGAGCAGTACTTC. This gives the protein CAWGTGGYEQYF.

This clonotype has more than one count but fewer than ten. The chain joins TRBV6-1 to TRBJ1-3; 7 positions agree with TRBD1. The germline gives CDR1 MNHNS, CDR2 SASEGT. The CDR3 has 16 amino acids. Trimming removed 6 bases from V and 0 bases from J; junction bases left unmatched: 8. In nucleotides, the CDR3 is TGTGCCAGCAGGAGACAGGGCGGGGGCTCTGGAAACACCATATATTTT. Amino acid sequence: CASRRQGGGSGNTIYF.

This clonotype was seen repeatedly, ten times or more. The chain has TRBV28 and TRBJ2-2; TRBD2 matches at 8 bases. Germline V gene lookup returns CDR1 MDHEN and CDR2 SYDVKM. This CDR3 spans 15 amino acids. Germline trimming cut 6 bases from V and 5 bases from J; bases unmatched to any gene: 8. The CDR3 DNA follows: TGTGCCAGCAGCATAGCGGGGCGAACAACCGGGGAGCTGTTTTTT. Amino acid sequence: CASSIAGRTTGELFF.

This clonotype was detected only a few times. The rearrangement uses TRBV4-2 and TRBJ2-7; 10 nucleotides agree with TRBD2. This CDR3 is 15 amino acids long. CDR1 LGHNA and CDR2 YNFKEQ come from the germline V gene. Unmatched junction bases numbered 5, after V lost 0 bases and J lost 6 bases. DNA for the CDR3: TGTGCCAGCAGCCAAGATAGCGGGAGGTTCGTCGAGCAGTACTTC. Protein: CASSQDSGRFVEQYF.

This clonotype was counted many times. The CDR3 sequence: CSATPGQTNTEAFF. The CDR3 DNA sequence: TGCAGTGCGACACCGGGACAGACTAACACTGAAGCTTTCTTT. The rearrangement links TRBV20-1 to TRBJ1-1, with 7 positions matching TRBD1. V was clipped by 6 bases and J by 2 bases; unmatched bases: 9. This CDR3 comprises 14 residues. CDR1 is DFQATT, CDR2 SNEGSKA, per germline (reference sequence).

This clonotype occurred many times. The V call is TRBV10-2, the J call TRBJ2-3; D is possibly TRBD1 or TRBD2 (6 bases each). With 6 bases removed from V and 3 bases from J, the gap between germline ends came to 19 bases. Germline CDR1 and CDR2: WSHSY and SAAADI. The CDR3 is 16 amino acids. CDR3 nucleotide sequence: TGCGCCAGCAGGGGGGGTCAGGGGCGCGTGACAGATACGCAGTATTTT. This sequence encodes CASRGGQGRVTDTQYF.

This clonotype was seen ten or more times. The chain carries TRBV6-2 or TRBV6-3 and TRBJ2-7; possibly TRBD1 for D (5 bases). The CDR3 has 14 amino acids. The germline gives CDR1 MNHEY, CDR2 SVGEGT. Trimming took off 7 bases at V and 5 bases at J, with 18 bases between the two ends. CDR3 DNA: TGTGCCAGCATGTTATCCCCCAGGGTCCACGAGCAGTACTTC. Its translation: CASMLSPRVHEQYF.

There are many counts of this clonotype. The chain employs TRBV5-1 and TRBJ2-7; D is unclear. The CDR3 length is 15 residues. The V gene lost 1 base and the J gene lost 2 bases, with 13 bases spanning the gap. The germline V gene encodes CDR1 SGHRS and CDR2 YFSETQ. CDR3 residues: CASSLQVDKAYEQYF. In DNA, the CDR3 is TGCGCCAGCAGCTTGCAGGTAGATAAGGCCTACGAGCAGTACTTC.

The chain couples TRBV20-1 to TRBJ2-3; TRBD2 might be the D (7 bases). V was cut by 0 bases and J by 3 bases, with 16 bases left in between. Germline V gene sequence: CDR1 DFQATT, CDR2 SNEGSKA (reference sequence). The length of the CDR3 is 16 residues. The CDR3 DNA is TGCAGTGCTAGAGATGCGCGGGGGCTACTTACAGATACGCAGTATTTT. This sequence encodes CSARDARGLLTDTQYF.

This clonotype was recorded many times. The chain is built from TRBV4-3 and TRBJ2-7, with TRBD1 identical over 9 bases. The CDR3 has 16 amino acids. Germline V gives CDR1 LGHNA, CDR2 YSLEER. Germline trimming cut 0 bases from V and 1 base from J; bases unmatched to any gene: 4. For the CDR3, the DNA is TGCGCCAGCAGCCAAGATTCCGGGACAGGGTCCTACGAGCAGTACTTC. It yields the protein CASSQDSGTGSYEQYF.

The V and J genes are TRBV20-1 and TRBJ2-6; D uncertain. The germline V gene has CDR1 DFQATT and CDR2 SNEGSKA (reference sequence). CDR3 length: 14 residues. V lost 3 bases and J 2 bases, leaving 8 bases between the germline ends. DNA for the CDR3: TGCAGTGCTAGGTTAGGCACTGGGGCCAACGTCCTGACTTTC. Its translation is CSARLGTGANVLTF.

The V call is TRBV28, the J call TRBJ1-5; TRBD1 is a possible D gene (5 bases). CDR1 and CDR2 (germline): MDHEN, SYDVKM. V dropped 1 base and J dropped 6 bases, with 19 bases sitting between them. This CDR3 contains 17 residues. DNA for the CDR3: TGTGCCAGCAGTTTATTAGCGTCGTCTGGGAGGGGTCAGCCCCAGCATTTT. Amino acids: CASSLLASSGRGQPQHF.

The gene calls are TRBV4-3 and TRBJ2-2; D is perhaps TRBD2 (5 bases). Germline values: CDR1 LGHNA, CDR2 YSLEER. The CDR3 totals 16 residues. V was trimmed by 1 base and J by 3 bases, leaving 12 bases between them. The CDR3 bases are TGCGCCAGCAGCCAAGGGCTCCGCGGGTACACCGGGGAGCTGTTTTTT. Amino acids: CASSQGLRGYTGELFF.

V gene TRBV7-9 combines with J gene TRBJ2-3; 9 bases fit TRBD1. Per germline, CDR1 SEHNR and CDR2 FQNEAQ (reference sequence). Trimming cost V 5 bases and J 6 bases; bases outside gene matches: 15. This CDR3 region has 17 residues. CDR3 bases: TGTGCCAGCAGCGCCCGGTTGGGACAGGGTATAGGGGATACGCAGTATTTT. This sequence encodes CASSARLGQGIGDTQYF.

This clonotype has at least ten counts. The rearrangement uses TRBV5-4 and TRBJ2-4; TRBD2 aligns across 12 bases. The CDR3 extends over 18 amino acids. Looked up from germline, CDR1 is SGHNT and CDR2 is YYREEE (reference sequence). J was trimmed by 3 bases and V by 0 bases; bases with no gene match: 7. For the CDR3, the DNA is TGTGCCAGCAGCTTGGGGCTAGCGGGGGGGAGAGGCAAAAACATTCAGTACTTC. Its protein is CASSLGLAGGRGKNIQYF.

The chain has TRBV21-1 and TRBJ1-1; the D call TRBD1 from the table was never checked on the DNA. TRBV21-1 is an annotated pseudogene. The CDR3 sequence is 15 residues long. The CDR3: CASTPRTGKTTEAFF. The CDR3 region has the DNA TGTGCCAGCACCCCCCGGACAGGGAAGACCACTGAAGCTTTCTTT.

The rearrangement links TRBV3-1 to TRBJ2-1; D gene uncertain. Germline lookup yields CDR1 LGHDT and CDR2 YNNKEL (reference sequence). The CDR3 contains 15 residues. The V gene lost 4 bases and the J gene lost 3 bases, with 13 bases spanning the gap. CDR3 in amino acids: CASSPDPFHYNEQFF. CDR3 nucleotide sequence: TGTGCCAGCAGCCCCGATCCCTTCCACTACAATGAGCAGTTCTTC.

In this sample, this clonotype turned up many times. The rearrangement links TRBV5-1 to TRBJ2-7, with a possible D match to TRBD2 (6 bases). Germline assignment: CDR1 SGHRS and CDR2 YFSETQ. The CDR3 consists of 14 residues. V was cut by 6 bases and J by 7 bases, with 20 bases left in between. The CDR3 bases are TGCGCCAGCAACGACCAATCTAGCGTCGGGGAGCAGTACTTC. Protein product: CASNDQSSVGEQYF.

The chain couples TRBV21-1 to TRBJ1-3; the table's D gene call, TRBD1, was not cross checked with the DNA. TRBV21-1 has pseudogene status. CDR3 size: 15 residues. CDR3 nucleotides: TGTGCCAGCGAGGGGGTGTTTACGGCTGGAAACACCATATATTTT. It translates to CASEGVFTAGNTIYF.

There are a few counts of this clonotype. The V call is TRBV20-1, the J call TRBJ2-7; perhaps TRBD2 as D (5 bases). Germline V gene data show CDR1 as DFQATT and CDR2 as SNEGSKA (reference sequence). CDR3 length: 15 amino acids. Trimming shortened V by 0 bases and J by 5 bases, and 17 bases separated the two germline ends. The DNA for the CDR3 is TGCAGTGCTAGAGAAACGGGGTCATTTAGCAACGAGCAGTACTTC. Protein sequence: CSARETGSFSNEQYF.